Below, 19 T cell receptor beta chains from the same sample are listed, as sequenced in a study of blood T cell repertoires in COVID-19. Produced via immunoSEQ multiplex PCR; TCRdb's table is partial and in-frame only. The sample consists of roughly 300,000 clones, 80% to 90% of them appearing once. The sample taken for sequencing was PBMCs or T cells enriched from blood (not recorded which). Receptor source: a woman aged 40 to 49 with acute COVID-19.

The V gene is TRBV4-3, the J gene TRBJ2-7, with 8 nucleotides matching TRBD2. In germline, CDR1 is LGHNA, CDR2 YSLEER. The trim removed 4 bases at V and 1 base at J, leaving 6 bases unmatched. The CDR3 sequence is 15 residues long. The CDR3 DNA sequence: TGCGCCAGCAGCCCAGCGGGAGATAGGTCCTACGAGCAGTACTTC. It specifies CASSPAGDRSYEQYF.

The rearrangement uses TRBV6-2 or TRBV6-3 and TRBJ1-2; weak D call: TRBD1 (6 bases). Trimming took 4 bases from V and 8 from J, leaving 17 bases between them. Germline V gene data show CDR1 as MNHEY and CDR2 as SVGEGT. The CDR3 loop spans 14 amino acids. CDR3 coding DNA: TGTGCCAGCAGTTCCAGTCAGGGGCTTGGCGGCTACACCTTC. The encoded protein is CASSSSQGLGGYTF.

This sequence joins TRBV19 and TRBJ2-7; 11 nucleotides line up with TRBD1. The germline V gene encodes CDR1 LNHDA and CDR2 SQIVND (reference sequence). V was clipped by 7 bases and J by 5 bases; unmatched bases: 4. The CDR3 covers 13 residues. Here the CDR3 reads CASTAGQGDEQYF. The CDR3 DNA follows: TGTGCCAGTACTGCGGGACAGGGGGACGAGCAGTACTTC.

This clone was detected once. This sequence joins TRBV3-1 (or the pseudogene TRBV3-2) and TRBJ1-4; TRBD1 agrees at 7 bases. Losses at the gene ends were 4 bases for V and 5 bases for J; bases not matched to a gene: 13. This CDR3 region has 17 residues. Germline V lookup: CDR1 LGHDT, CDR2 YNNKEL (reference sequence). This CDR3 reads CASSPRDSRSLNEKLFF. The CDR3, as DNA: TGTGCCAGCAGCCCGAGGGACAGCCGCTCGCTCAATGAAAAACTGTTTTTT.

Only a few counts were recorded for this clone. V gene TRBV6-4 combines with J gene TRBJ2-3, with D perhaps TRBD1 (6 bases). CDR1 is MRHNA and CDR2 is SNTAGT in the germline V gene. The CDR3 is 13 amino acids. V shed 5 bases and J shed 7 bases, with 13 bases lying between them. The CDR3 bases are TGTGCCAGCAGTCCAGGGGACGGAAATACGCAGTATTTT. This codes for CASSPGDGNTQYF.

The rearrangement links TRBV24-1 to TRBJ2-3, with D possibly matching TRBD2 (6 bases). This CDR3 contains 17 residues. Germline CDR1 reads KGHDR; CDR2 reads SFDVKD. The V end lost 3 bases, the J end lost 3 bases, and 18 bases lay between the germline ends. The DNA for the CDR3 is TGTGCCACCAGTGATCCCCCTTTCGGGAGCGGGACAGATACGCAGTATTTT. Protein: CATSDPPFGSGTDTQYF.

The chain combines TRBV6-1 with TRBJ2-7; 9 bases agree with TRBD1. V lost 2 bases to trimming and J lost 4 bases; unmatched junction nucleotides: 15. The CDR3 extends over 18 amino acids. Germline V gene lookup returns CDR1 MNHNS and CDR2 SASEGT. The CDR3 DNA is TGTGCCAGCAGTGAAATCAGGTCTCGGTTGGGACAGGGTTACGAGCAGTACTTC. It is translated as CASSEIRSRLGQGYEQYF.

J is TRBJ2-5 and V is TRBV7-3; D may be TRBD2 (5 bases). V was clipped by 1 base and J by 3 bases, with 6 bases between them. Germline CDR1 reads SGHTA; CDR2 reads FQGTGA. The CDR3 spans 13 residues. The CDR3 loop is CASSLSSEETQYF. In DNA form, the CDR3 reads TGTGCCAGCAGCTTAAGTAGCGAAGAGACCCAGTACTTC.

In the case of this clone: Other DNA sequences in this sample translate to the same CDR3. V and J are TRBV14 and TRBJ1-2; weak D call: TRBD1 (6 bases). The germline V and J ends were trimmed by 3 bases and 5 bases, with 10 bases remaining between them. Germline values: CDR1 SGHDN, CDR2 FVKESK. The CDR3 spans 13 residues. The CDR3: CASSQGQGYGYTF. The CDR3, as DNA: TGTGCCAGCAGCCAGGGGCAGGGGTATGGCTACACCTTC. The full variable domain, with the rest looked up from reference TRBV14 and TRBJ1-2, is EAGVTQFPSHSVIEKGQTVTLRCDPISGHDNLYWYRRVMGKEIKFLLHFVKESKQDESGMPNNRFLAERTGGTYSTLKVQPAELEDSGVYFCASSQGQGYGYTFGSGTRLTVV.

The chain recombines TRBV4-3 with TRBJ1-2, with 8 bases identical to TRBD1. Germline V lookup: CDR1 LGHNA, CDR2 YSLEER. Germline trimming cut 2 bases from V and 4 bases from J; bases unmatched to any gene: 9. The CDR3 is made up of 16 amino acids. The CDR3 sequence: CASSQYVSGGAYGYTF. CDR3 bases: TGCGCCAGCAGCCAATATGTGTCAGGGGGCGCCTATGGCTACACCTTC.

The chain couples TRBV19 to TRBJ2-3; 7 nucleotides match TRBD1. The CDR3 extends over 16 amino acids. Unmatched junction bases numbered 7, after V lost 3 bases and J lost 1 base. The V gene's germline CDR1 is LNHDA and CDR2 SQIVND (reference sequence). CDR3 nucleotides: TGTGCCAGTAGTATTGGGACAGACCTTCGCACAGATACGCAGTATTTT. Protein sequence: CASSIGTDLRTDTQYF.

The chain joins TRBV27 to TRBJ1-1; unclear D gene. The germline V and J ends were trimmed by 5 bases and 8 bases, with 18 bases remaining between them. Germline V gene lookup returns CDR1 MNHEY and CDR2 SMNVEV (reference sequence). The CDR3 sequence is 14 residues long. CDR3 nucleotide sequence: TGTGCCAGCAGTCTGAGGGCTTTGGAGACGGAAGCTTTCTTT. It translates to CASSLRALETEAFF.

The chain carries TRBV7-2 and TRBJ1-2; TRBD1 agrees at 8 bases. Trimming cost V 5 bases and J 8 bases; bases outside gene matches: 10. This CDR3 comprises 14 residues. The germline V gene encodes CDR1 SGHTA and CDR2 FQGNSA. The CDR3 sequence: CASSPGGRGQGYTF. The CDR3 DNA follows: TGTGCCAGCAGCCCAGGGGGCAGGGGGCAGGGCTACACCTTC.

J is TRBJ1-5 and V is TRBV5-1, with D perhaps TRBD1 (6 bases). CDR3 length: 14 residues. V dropped 0 bases and J dropped 5 bases, with 9 bases sitting between them. Germline V gene lookup returns CDR1 SGHRS and CDR2 YFSETQ. The CDR3 DNA sequence: TGCGCCAGCAGCTTGGAAGGGGGAGATCAGCCCCAGCATTTT. Translating gives CASSLEGGDQPQHF. The complete variable domain, with remaining parts taken from reference TRBV5-1 and TRBJ1-5, reads KAGVTQTPRYLIKTRGQQVTLSCSPISGHRSVSWYQQTPGQGLQFLFEYFSETQRNKGNFPGRFSGRQFSNSRSEMNVSTLELGDSALYLCASSLEGGDQPQHFGDGTRLSIL.

The rearrangement uses TRBV7-9 and TRBJ1-2; the D gene is possibly TRBD1 (5 bases). Trimming pared 2 bases from V and 0 bases from J, leaving 10 bases between. CDR1 is SEHNR and CDR2 is FQNEAQ in the germline V gene (reference sequence). The CDR3 spans 15 residues. CDR3 DNA: TGTGCCAGCAGCTTATTTGTGGGGCCTAACTATGGCTACACCTTC. Encoded protein: CASSLFVGPNYGYTF.

This sequence joins TRBV19 and TRBJ1-6; D unresolved. Germline V gives CDR1 LNHDA, CDR2 SQIVND (reference sequence). V lost 4 bases and J 7 bases, leaving 11 bases between the germline ends. The CDR3 contains 14 residues. CDR3 sequence reads: CASSSAVANSPLHF. In DNA, the CDR3 is TGTGCCAGTAGTAGTGCGGTTGCGAATTCACCCCTCCACTTT.

The CDR3 DNA reads TGTGCCAGCAGCGTAGGGGGACTAGCCGGGGAGCTGTTTTTT. Amino acids: CASSVGGLAGELFF. This chain links TRBV9 with TRBJ2-2; 8 nucleotides line up with TRBD2. CDR1 SGDLS and CDR2 YYNGEE come from the germline V gene. With V trimmed by 0 bases and J by 6 bases, 1 base remained unmatched. The CDR3 runs 14 residues.

The chain employs TRBV7-8 and TRBJ2-2, with 8 positions matching TRBD2. CDR1 and CDR2 from the germline V gene are SGHVS and FQNEAQ. This CDR3 comprises 15 residues. V lost 5 bases to trimming and J lost 2 bases; unmatched junction nucleotides: 4. The CDR3 coding sequence is TGTGCCAGCAGCCCTCGGGGGGGCAACACCGGGGAGCTGTTTTTT. Its translation: CASSPRGGNTGELFF.

The V gene is TRBV6-2 or TRBV6-3, the J gene TRBJ2-7, with D perhaps matching TRBD1 (5 bases). The CDR3 has 14 residues. The V gene lost 5 bases and the J gene lost 3 bases, with 14 bases spanning the gap. The germline V gene has CDR1 MNHEY and CDR2 SVGEGT. The CDR3 reads CASSHRDRIYEQYF. The CDR3 DNA sequence: TGTGCCAGCAGTCACCGAGACAGAATCTACGAGCAGTACTTC.